The 22 T cell receptor beta chains in this list originate from one sample, sequenced in a study of shared clonotypes between healthy human individuals (dated by TCRdb to about 2020). The method was the immunoSEQ multiplex PCR assay. TCRdb holds this immuneACCESS table with in-frame rearrangements only. Some clones are missing; in checked studies, unresolved V genes explain under half, and the rest has no known cause. The sample records some 1.4 million clones, roughly 96% of which are singletons. Approximately 1.1% of the sample is in the top ten clones. The material sequenced was naive CD4+ T cells sorted from blood. Per the publication, the cell subset or site label means: CD45RA+ positively selected. The receptors stem from a man between 25 and 39 years old in good health.

In DNA, the CDR3 is TGCGCCAGCAGCTCCGACTATTTCTCAGATACGCAGTATTTT. Translating it yields CASSSDYFSDTQYF. V is TRBV5-1 and J is TRBJ2-3; TRBD2 might be the D (5 bases). Trimming removed 3 bases from V and 4 bases from J, with 12 bases in between. This CDR3 contains 14 residues. The germline V gene has CDR1 SGHRS and CDR2 YFSETQ. Full variable domain (rest looked up from reference TRBV5-1 and TRBJ2-3): KAGVTQTPRYLIKTRGQQVTLSCSPISGHRSVSWYQQTPGQGLQFLFEYFSETQRNKGNFPGRFSGRQFSNSRSEMNVSTLELGDSALYLCASSSDYFSDTQYFGPGTRLTVL.

This clone was detected only once. For the CDR3, the DNA is TGTGCCAGCACAACAGAGACAGGGGCGGGGAGGAACACTGAAGCTTTCTTT. Amino acids: CASTTETGAGRNTEAFF. The chain uses TRBV25-1 and TRBJ1-1; 8 bases fit TRBD1. Germline lookup yields CDR1 MGHDK and CDR2 SYGVNS. J was trimmed by 1 base and V by 7 bases; bases with no gene match: 14. This CDR3 contains 17 residues.

The V and J genes are TRBV10-1 and TRBJ2-3; 9 bases fit TRBD2. CDR3 size: 14 residues. J gave up 3 bases and V 3 bases, and 1 base lay outside the gene matches. Germline loops: CDR1 WNHNN, CDR2 SYGVQD (reference sequence). This CDR3 reads CASSDSGSTDTQYF. The CDR3 region has the DNA TGCGCCAGCAGTGATAGCGGGAGTACAGATACGCAGTATTTT.

Note on this clone: The same CDR3 can be traced to other DNA sequences in this sample. The chain employs TRBV29-1 and TRBJ2-7; TRBD1 is a possible D gene (5 bases). Looked up from germline, CDR1 is SQVTM and CDR2 is ANQGSEA. The CDR3 contains 14 residues. The V end was cut by 4 bases, the J end by 0 bases, with 13 bases between. The CDR3 protein is CSVGPGQSSYEQYF. The CDR3 DNA reads TGCAGCGTTGGACCAGGACAAAGCTCCTACGAGCAGTACTTC.

This rearrangement joins TRBV28 to TRBJ1-4, with D possibly matching TRBD1 (5 bases). The CDR3 length is 15 residues. Trimming cost V 2 bases and J 4 bases, with 11 bases left between them. Looked up from germline, CDR1 is MDHEN and CDR2 is SYDVKM. The CDR3: CASSLVRGGNEKLFF. CDR3 nucleotide sequence: TGTGCCAGCAGTTTAGTCCGGGGGGGTAATGAAAAACTGTTTTTT. Variable domain in full (rest from reference TRBV28 and TRBJ1-4): DVKVTQSSRYLVKRTGEKVFLECVQDMDHENMFWYRQDPGLGLRLIYFSYDVKMKEKGDIPEGYSVSREKKERFSLILESASTNQTSMYLCASSLVRGGNEKLFFGSGTQLSVL.

In its sample, this clone was seen once. The V gene is TRBV10-3, the J gene TRBJ2-3; 9 nucleotides align to TRBD2. V was pared by 10 bases and J by 4 bases, with 9 bases of the junction left unmatched. This CDR3 has 14 residues. The V gene's germline CDR1 is ENHRY and CDR2 SYGVKD. The CDR3 reads CATTGSGSPDTQYF. The DNA of the CDR3 is TGTGCCACCACGGGTAGCGGGAGCCCAGATACGCAGTATTTT.

The chain recombines TRBV7-9 with TRBJ2-3; TRBD2 matches at 7 bases. Per germline, CDR1 SEHNR and CDR2 FQNEAQ (reference sequence). The CDR3 sequence is 15 residues long. Germline trimming cut 3 bases from V and 1 base from J; bases unmatched to any gene: 4. The CDR3 sequence: CASSLVAGGTDTQYF. The CDR3 region has the DNA TGTGCCAGCAGCTTGGTGGCGGGAGGCACAGATACGCAGTATTTT. The whole variable domain, filled in from reference TRBV7-9 and TRBJ2-3, reads DTGVSQNPRHKITKRGQNVTFRCDPISEHNRLYWYRQTLGQGPEFLTYFQNEAQLEKSRLLSDRFSAERPKGSFSTLEIQRTEQGDSAMYLCASSLVAGGTDTQYFGPGTRLTVL.

The rearrangement joins TRBV5-5 to TRBJ1-1; TRBD1 matches 8 bases. This CDR3 region has 17 residues. V lost 1 base to trimming and J lost 3 bases; unmatched junction nucleotides: 11. Germline V CDR1 and CDR2: SGHKS, YYEKEE (reference sequence). CDR3 sequence reads: CASSLSAGGGRDTEAFF. The CDR3 coding sequence is TGTGCCAGCAGCTTGTCGGCAGGGGGCGGACGGGACACTGAAGCTTTCTTT.

This sequence joins TRBV19 and TRBJ2-7; unclear D gene. V dropped 6 bases and J dropped 0 bases, with 6 bases sitting between them. The CDR3 is 12 amino acids. CDR1 is LNHDA, CDR2 SQIVND, per germline (reference sequence). The CDR3 sequence: CASRSVSYEQYF. In DNA, the CDR3 is TGTGCCAGTAGAAGCGTCTCCTACGAGCAGTACTTC.

This chain uses TRBV5-1 with TRBJ2-1; 11 positions match TRBD2. Germline assignment: CDR1 SGHRS and CDR2 YFSETQ. The CDR3 runs 16 residues. J lost 4 bases, V lost 1 base, and 4 bases had no gene match. Here the CDR3 reads CASSLQGTSGYNEQFF. CDR3 in DNA: TGCGCCAGCAGCTTGCAGGGGACTAGCGGTTACAATGAGCAGTTCTTC.

Note on this clone: Other DNA sequences from this sample encode an identical CDR3 as well. The chain recombines TRBV5-1 with TRBJ2-3; possible D gene TRBD1, 6 bases. The CDR3 spans 15 residues. V dropped 1 base and J dropped 0 bases, with 9 bases sitting between them. Germline CDR1 SGHRS, CDR2 YFSETQ. The DNA for the CDR3 is TGCGCCAGCAGCTTGAACAGGGTTAGCACAGATACGCAGTATTTT. Its translation: CASSLNRVSTDTQYF.

The chain joins TRBV27 to TRBJ2-1, with D perhaps TRBD2 (6 bases). Germline values: CDR1 MNHEY, CDR2 SMNVEV (reference sequence). The CDR3 totals 14 residues. Trimming cost V 4 bases and J 8 bases, with 15 bases left between them. CDR3 sequence: CASSYRTSIDEQFF. The CDR3 DNA follows: TGTGCCAGCAGTTATAGAACTAGCATCGATGAGCAGTTCTTC.

The CDR3 DNA reads TGTGCCAGTAAGGGGACAAGGGAGACCCAGTACTTC. Its protein product is CASKGTRETQYF. The rearrangement joins TRBV19 to TRBJ2-5; tentative D call: TRBD1 (6 bases). This CDR3 spans 12 amino acids. Germline V gene sequence: CDR1 LNHDA, CDR2 SQIVND (reference sequence). V was cut by 7 bases and J by 5 bases, with 11 bases left in between.

The V and J genes are TRBV28 and TRBJ1-2, with D maybe TRBD1 (6 bases). Trimming took off 3 bases at V and 14 bases at J, with 13 bases between the two ends. There are 11 residues in the CDR3. Per germline, CDR1 MDHEN and CDR2 SYDVKM. The DNA of the CDR3 is TGTGCCAGCAGTTTGGGGCAGGGGAAGACCTTC. Translated, it gives CASSLGQGKTF.

Note on this clone: Other DNA sequences in this specimen translate into the identical CDR3. The V and J genes are TRBV2 and TRBJ2-2; a weak D match, TRBD1 (6 bases). From germline, CDR1 is SNHLY and CDR2 FYNNEI. The CDR3 runs 14 residues. Trimming pared 3 bases from V and 5 bases from J, leaving 10 bases between. As DNA, the CDR3 is TGTGCCAGCAGTGAGGGCAGGGGAACCGGGGAGCTGTTTTTT. It codes for CASSEGRGTGELFF. The variable domain in full, completed from reference TRBV2 and TRBJ2-2, reads EPEVTQTPSHQVTQMGQEVILRCVPISNHLYFYWYRQILGQKVEFLVSFYNNEISEKSEIFDDQFSVERPDGSNFTLKIRSTKLEDSAMYFCASSEGRGTGELFFGEGSRLTVL.

This clone appeared a single time. The chain employs TRBV5-1 and TRBJ1-1; D call uncertain. The germline V gene has CDR1 SGHRS and CDR2 YFSETQ. Between the trimmed V and J ends, which lost 1 base and 0 bases, there was a span of 7 bases. The CDR3 contains 14 residues. CDR3 nucleotides: TGCGCCAGCAGCTTGACAGATATGAACACTGAAGCTTTCTTT. Its protein is CASSLTDMNTEAFF.

The chain uses TRBV10-1 and TRBJ2-7; 8 bases line up with TRBD1. The CDR3 is 15 residues long. Germline values: CDR1 WNHNN, CDR2 SYGVQD (reference sequence). Trimming took 5 bases from V and 6 from J; bases not matched to a gene: 12. The CDR3 loop is CASSPSAGGSAEQYF. In nucleotides, the CDR3 is TGCGCCAGCAGTCCTTCGGCAGGGGGCTCGGCCGAGCAGTACTTC.

The V call is TRBV19, the J call TRBJ1-5, with 8 bases lining up with TRBD1. Germline V gene data show CDR1 as LNHDA and CDR2 as SQIVND (reference sequence). The CDR3 is 16 amino acids. With 7 bases clipped from V and 3 bases from J, the junction kept 11 bases outside the gene matches. The CDR3 region is CASTVLHQGANQPQHF. CDR3 bases: TGTGCCAGTACCGTTCTTCATCAGGGGGCCAATCAGCCCCAGCATTTT. Supplemented by reference TRBV19 and TRBJ1-5, the full variable domain reads DGGITQSPKYLFRKEGQNVTLSCEQNLNHDAMYWYRQDPGQGLRLIYYSQIVNDFQKGDIAEGYSVSREKKESFPLTVTSAQKNPTAFYLCASTVLHQGANQPQHFGDGTRLSIL.

The rearrangement joins TRBV10-3 to TRBJ2-1; 7 bases are shared with TRBD2. This CDR3 comprises 16 residues. Germline V gene sequence: CDR1 ENHRY, CDR2 SYGVKD. After removal of 2 bases from V and 1 base from J, the junction contained 5 bases not matched to a gene. The CDR3 reads CAISERGDSSYNEQFF. Written as DNA, the CDR3 is TGTGCCATCAGTGAGCGGGGGGACTCGTCCTACAATGAGCAGTTCTTC.

The chain carries TRBV2 and TRBJ2-7; 9 nucleotides match TRBD2. This CDR3 is 13 amino acids long. The germline V gene encodes CDR1 SNHLY and CDR2 FYNNEI. Trimming cost V 6 bases and J 4 bases; bases outside gene matches: 4. The CDR3 region is CASRVAGEYEQYF. CDR3 coding DNA: TGTGCCAGCAGGGTAGCGGGAGAGTACGAGCAGTACTTC.

The chain employs TRBV18 and TRBJ2-7; D remains ambiguous. The CDR3 is made up of 15 amino acids. V lost 1 base and J 5 bases, leaving 15 bases between the germline ends. Germline CDR1 KGHSH, CDR2 LQKENI. For the CDR3, the DNA is TGTGCCAGCTCACCACTAGCCCTTTCTGCCCACGAGCAGTACTTC. Its protein product is CASSPLALSAHEQYF.

This chain uses TRBV4-1 with TRBJ2-1; the D gene is possibly TRBD2 (5 bases). The CDR3 is 14 amino acids. The germline CDR1 and CDR2 sequences are MGHRA and YSYEKL. Trimming pared 0 bases from V and 9 bases from J, leaving 12 bases between. The CDR3 sequence: CASSQDLGRSEQFF. CDR3 DNA sequence: TGCGCCAGCAGCCAAGATTTAGGGAGAAGTGAGCAGTTCTTC.